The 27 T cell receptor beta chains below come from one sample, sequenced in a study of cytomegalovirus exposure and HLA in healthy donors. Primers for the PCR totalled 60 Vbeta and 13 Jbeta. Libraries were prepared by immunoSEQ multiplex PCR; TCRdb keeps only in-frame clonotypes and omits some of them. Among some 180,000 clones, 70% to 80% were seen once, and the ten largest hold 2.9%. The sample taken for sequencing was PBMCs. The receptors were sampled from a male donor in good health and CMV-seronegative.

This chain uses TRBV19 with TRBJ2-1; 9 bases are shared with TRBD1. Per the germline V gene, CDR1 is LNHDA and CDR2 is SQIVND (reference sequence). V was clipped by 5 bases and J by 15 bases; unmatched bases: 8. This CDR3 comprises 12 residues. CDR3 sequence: CASSPGGTGRFF. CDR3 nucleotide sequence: TGTGCCAGTAGTCCCGGGGGGACAGGGCGGTTCTTC.

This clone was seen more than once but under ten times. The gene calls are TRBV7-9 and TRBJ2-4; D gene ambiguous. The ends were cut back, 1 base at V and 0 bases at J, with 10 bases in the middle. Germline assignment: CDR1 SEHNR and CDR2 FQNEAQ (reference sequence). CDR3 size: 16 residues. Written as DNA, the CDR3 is TGTGCCAGCAGCTTAGAAACAGCCCTAGCCAAAAACATTCAGTACTTC. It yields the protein CASSLETALAKNIQYF.

The chain's CDR3 is CASRDSNTGELFF. CDR3 DNA: TGTGCCAGCAGGGACTCGAACACCGGGGAGCTGTTTTTT. The chain couples TRBV6-1 to TRBJ2-2; D perhaps matches TRBD2 (5 bases). CDR3 length equals 13 residues. Germline V gene data show CDR1 as MNHNS and CDR2 as SASEGT. Trimming cost V 6 bases and J 0 bases, with 5 bases left between them.

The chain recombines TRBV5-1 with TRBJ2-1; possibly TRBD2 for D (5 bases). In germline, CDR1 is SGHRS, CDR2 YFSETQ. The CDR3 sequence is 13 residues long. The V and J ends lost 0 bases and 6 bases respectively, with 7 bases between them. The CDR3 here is CASSLAGINEQFF. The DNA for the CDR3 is TGCGCCAGCAGCTTGGCGGGAATCAATGAGCAGTTCTTC.

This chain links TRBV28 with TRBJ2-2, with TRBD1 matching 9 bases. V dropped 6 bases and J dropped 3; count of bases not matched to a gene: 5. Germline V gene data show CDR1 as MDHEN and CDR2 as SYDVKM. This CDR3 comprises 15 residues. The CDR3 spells CASRRTGADTGELFF. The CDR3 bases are TGTGCCAGCAGAAGGACAGGGGCAGACACCGGGGAGCTGTTTTTT.

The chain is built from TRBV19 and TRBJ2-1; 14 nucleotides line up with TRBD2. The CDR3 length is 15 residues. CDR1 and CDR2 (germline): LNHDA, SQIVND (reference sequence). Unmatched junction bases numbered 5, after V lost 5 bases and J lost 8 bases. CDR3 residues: CASSGTSGSFDEQFF. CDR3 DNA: TGTGCCAGTAGTGGGACTAGCGGGAGTTTTGATGAGCAGTTCTTC.

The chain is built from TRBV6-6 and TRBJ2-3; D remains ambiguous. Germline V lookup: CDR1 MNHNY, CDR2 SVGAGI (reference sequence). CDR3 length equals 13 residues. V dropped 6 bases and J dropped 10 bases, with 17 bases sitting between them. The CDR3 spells CASSLLVSRSQYF. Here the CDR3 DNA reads TGTGCCAGCAGCCTTTTAGTGTCGAGGTCGCAGTATTTT.

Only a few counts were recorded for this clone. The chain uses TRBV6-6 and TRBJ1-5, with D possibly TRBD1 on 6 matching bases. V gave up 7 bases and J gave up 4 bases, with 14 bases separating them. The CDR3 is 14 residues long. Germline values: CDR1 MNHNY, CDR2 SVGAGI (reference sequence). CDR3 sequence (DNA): TGTGCCAGCACCACTAACCAGGGGAATCAGCCCCAGCATTTT. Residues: CASTTNQGNQPQHF.

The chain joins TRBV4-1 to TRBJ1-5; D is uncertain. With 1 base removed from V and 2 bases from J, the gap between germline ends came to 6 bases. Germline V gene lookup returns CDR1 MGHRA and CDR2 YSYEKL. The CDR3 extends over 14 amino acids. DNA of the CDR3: TGCGCCAGCAGCCAAGCCCCCGGCAATCAGCCCCAGCATTTT. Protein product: CASSQAPGNQPQHF.

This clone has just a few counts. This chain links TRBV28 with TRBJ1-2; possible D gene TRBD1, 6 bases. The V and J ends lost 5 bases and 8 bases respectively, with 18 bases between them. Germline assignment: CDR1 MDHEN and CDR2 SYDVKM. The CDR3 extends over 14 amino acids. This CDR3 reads CASSRSARGRGYTF. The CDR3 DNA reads TGTGCCAGCAGTCGGTCGGCGCGGGGGCGGGGCTACACCTTC.

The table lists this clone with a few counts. The CDR3 coding sequence is TGTGCCAGCAGATCTGCAGGATCGCTCGGTGGAAACACCATATATTTT. Residues: CASRSAGSLGGNTIYF. The chain uses TRBV28 and TRBJ1-3; the D is unclear. The CDR3 extends over 16 amino acids. Germline CDR1 MDHEN, CDR2 SYDVKM. V was clipped by 6 bases and J by 3 bases, with 18 bases between them.

CDR3 DNA: TGTGCCAGTAGTATCCCGGACAGGGATGGCTATGGCTACACCTTC. This encodes CASSIPDRDGYGYTF. V usage is TRBV19 and J usage is TRBJ1-2, with 8 bases identical to TRBD1. The length of the CDR3 is 15 residues. The germline CDR1 and CDR2 sequences are LNHDA and SQIVND (reference sequence). Unmatched junction bases numbered 7, after V lost 3 bases and J lost 4 bases.

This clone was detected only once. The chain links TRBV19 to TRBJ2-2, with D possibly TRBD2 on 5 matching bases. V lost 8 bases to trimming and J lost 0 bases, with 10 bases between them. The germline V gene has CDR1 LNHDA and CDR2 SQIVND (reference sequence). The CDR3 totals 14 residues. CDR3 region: CASRGWTNTGELFF. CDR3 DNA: TGTGCCAGTCGGGGTTGGACGAACACCGGGGAGCTGTTTTTT.

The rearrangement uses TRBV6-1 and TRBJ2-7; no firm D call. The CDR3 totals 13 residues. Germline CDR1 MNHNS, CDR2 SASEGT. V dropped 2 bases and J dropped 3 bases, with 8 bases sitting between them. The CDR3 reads CASSETDLYEQYF. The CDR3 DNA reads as TGTGCCAGCAGTGAAACAGATCTCTACGAGCAGTACTTC.

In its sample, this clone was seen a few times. The chain's CDR3 is CASGPSGSLTDTQYF. DNA of the CDR3: TGCGCCAGCGGCCCTAGCGGGAGTTTGACAGATACGCAGTATTTT. The chain recombines TRBV5-1 with TRBJ2-3, with TRBD2 matching 10 bases. The germline V gene has CDR1 SGHRS and CDR2 YFSETQ. The V and J ends lost 7 bases and 3 bases, in that order; junction bases with no gene match: 8. CDR3 size: 15 residues.

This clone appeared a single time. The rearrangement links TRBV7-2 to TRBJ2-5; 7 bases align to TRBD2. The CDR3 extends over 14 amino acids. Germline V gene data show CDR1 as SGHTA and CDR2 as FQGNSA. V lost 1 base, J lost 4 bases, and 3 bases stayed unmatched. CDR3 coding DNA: TGTGCCAGCAGCTTAGGCGGGAGTAGAGAGACCCAGTACTTC. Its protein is CASSLGGSRETQYF.

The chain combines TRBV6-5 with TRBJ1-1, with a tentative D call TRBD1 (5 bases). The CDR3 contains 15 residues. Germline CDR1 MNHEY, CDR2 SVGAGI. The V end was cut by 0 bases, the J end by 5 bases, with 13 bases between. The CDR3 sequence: CASSYSRSTDTEAFF. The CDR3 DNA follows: TGTGCCAGCAGTTACTCGAGGTCGACAGATACTGAAGCTTTCTTT.

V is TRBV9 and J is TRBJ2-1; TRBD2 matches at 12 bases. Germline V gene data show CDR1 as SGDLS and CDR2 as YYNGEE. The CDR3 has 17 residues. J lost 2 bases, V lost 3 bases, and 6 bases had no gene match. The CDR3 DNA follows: TGTGCCAGCAGCGACACTAGCGGGAGGTTTCCCTACAATGAGCAGTTCTTC. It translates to CASSDTSGRFPYNEQFF.

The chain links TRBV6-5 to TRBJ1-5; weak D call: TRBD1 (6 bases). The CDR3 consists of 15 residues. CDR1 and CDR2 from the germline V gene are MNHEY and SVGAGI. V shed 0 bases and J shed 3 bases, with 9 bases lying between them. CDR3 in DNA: TGTGCCAGCAGTTACTCGGCAGGGGACAATCAGCCCCAGCATTTT. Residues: CASSYSAGDNQPQHF.

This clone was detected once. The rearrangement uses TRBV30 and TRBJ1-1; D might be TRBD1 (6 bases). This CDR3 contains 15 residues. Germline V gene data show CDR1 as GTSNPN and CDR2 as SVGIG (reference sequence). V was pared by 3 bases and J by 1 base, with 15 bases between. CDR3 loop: CAWRLGGAGNTEAFF. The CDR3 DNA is TGTGCCTGGAGATTAGGGGGGGCGGGGAACACTGAAGCTTTCTTT.

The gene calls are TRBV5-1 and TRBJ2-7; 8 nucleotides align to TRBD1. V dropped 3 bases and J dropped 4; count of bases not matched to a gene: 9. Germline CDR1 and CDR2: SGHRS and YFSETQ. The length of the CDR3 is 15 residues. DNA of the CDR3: TGCGCCAGCAGCTCGACCCCAGGGGGCGGGTACGAGCAGTACTTC. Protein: CASSSTPGGGYEQYF.

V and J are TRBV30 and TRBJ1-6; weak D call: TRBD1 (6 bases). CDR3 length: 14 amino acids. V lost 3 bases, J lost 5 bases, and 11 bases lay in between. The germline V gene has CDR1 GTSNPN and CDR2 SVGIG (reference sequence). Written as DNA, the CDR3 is TGTGCCTGGAGCACAGGGTTGAATAATTCACCCCTCCACTTT. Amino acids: CAWSTGLNNSPLHF.

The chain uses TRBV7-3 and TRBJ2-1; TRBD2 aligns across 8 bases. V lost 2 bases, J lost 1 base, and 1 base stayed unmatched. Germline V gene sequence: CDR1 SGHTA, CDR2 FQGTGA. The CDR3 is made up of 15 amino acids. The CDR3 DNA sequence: TGTGCCAGCAGCTTATTAGCGGGGTCCTACAATGAGCAGTTCTTC. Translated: CASSLLAGSYNEQFF.

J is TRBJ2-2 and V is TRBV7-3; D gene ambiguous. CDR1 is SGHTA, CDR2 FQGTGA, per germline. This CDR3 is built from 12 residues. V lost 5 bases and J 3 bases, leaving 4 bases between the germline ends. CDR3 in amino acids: CASSQDTGELFF. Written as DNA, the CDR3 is TGTGCCAGCAGCCAGGACACCGGGGAGCTGTTTTTT.

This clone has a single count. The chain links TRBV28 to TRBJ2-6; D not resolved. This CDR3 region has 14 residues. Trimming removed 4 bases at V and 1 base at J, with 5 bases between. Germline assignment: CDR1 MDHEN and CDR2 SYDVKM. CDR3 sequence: CASSSSSGANVLTF. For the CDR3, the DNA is TGTGCCAGCAGTTCTAGTTCTGGGGCCAACGTCCTGACTTTC.

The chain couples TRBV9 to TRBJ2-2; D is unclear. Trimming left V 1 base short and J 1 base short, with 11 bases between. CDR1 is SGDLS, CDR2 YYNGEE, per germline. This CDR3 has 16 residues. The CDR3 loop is CASSVSVVGNTGELFF. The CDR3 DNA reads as TGTGCCAGCAGCGTATCCGTTGTCGGGAACACCGGGGAGCTGTTTTTT. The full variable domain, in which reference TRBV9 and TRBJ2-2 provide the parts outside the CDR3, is DSGVTQTPKHLITATGQRVTLRCSPRSGDLSVYWYQQSLDQGLQFLIQYYNGEERAKGNILERFSAQQFPDLHSELNLSSLELGDSALYFCASSVSVVGNTGELFFGEGSRLTVL.

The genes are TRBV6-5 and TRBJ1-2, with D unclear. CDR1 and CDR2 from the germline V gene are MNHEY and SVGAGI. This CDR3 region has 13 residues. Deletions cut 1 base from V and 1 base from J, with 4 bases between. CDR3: CASSYFSNYGYTF. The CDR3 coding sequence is TGTGCCAGCAGTTACTTCAGTAACTATGGCTACACCTTC.